This T cell receptor beta chain stems from a study of coeliac disease. Study background: Coeliac patients had newly diagnosed active disease, refractory type I disease, or gluten-free diet control.

The CDR3 consists of 15 residues. The V and J ends lost 6 bases and 4 bases respectively, with 17 bases between them. Germline V gene sequence: CDR1 SGHKS, CDR2 YYEKEE (reference sequence). One frozen roughly 480,000-cell aliquot per fraction was sequenced. General study points: Largely private TRB repertoires meant most sequences were sample-unique. Lamina propria and intraepithelial cell fractions may contain each other's cells.

Assay used: immunoSEQ multiplex PCR; TCRdb lists only in-frame clones, some missing. Among roughly 6,800 clones listed, about three quarters were seen once. Worth noting for this clone: The target antigen is unknown.

This receptor was obtained from a young man with celiac disease. The chain joins TRBV5-5 to TRBJ2-1; maybe TRBD1 (6 bases). The sample was lamina propria lymphocytes from the gut. CDR3 sequence: CASKLRGTLYNEQFF. DNA for the CDR3: TGTGCCAGCAAACTTAGGGGGACGTTGTACAATGAGCAGTTCTTC. Complete variable domain (other parts from reference TRBV5-5 and TRBJ2-1): DAGVTQSPTHLIKTRGQQVTLRCSPISGHKSVSWYQQVLGQGPQFIFQYYEKEERGRGNFPDRFSARQFPNYSSELNVNALLLGDSALYLCASKLRGTLYNEQFFGPGTRLTVL.